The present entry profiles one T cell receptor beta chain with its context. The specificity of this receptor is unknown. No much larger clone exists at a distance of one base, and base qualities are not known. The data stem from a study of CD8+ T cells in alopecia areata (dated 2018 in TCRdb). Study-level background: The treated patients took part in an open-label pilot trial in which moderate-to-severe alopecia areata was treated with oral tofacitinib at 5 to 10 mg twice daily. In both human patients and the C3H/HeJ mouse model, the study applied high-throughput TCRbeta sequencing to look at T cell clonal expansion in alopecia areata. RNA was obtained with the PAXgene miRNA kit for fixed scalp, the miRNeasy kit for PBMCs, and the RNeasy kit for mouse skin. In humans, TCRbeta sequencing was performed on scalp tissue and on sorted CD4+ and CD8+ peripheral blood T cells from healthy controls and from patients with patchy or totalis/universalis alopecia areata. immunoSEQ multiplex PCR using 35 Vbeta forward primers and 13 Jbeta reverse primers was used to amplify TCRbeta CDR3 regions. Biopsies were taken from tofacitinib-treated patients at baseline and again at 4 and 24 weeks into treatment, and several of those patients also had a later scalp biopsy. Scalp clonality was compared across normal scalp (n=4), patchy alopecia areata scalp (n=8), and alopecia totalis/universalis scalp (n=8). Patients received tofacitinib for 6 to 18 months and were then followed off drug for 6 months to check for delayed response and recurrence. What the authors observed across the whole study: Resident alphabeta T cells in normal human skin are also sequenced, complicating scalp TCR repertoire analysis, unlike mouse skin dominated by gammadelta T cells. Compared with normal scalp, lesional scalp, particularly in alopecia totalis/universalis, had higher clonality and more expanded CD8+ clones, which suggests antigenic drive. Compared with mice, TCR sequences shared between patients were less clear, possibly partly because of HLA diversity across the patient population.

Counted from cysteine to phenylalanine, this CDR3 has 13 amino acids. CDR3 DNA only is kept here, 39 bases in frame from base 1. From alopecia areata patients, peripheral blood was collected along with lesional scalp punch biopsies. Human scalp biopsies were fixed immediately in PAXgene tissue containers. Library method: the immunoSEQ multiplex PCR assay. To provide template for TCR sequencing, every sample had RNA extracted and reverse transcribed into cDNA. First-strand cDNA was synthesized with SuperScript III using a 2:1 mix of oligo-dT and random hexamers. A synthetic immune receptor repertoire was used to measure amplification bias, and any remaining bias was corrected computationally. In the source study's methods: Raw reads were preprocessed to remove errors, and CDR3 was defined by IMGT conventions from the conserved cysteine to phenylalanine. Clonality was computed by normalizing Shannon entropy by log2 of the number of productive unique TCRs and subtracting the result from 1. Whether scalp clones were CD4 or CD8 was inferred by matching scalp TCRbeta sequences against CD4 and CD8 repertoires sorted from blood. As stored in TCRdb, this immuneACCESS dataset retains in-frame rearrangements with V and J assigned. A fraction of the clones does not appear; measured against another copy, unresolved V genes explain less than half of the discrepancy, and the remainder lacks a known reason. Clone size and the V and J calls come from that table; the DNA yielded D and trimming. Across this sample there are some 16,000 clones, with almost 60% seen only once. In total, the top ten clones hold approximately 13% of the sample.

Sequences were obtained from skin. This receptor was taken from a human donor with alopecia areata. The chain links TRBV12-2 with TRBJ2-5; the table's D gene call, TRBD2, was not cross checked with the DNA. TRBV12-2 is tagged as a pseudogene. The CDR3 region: CASRLPSQETQYF. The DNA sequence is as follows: TGTGCAAGTCGCTTACCCTCTCAAGAGACCCAGTACTTC.